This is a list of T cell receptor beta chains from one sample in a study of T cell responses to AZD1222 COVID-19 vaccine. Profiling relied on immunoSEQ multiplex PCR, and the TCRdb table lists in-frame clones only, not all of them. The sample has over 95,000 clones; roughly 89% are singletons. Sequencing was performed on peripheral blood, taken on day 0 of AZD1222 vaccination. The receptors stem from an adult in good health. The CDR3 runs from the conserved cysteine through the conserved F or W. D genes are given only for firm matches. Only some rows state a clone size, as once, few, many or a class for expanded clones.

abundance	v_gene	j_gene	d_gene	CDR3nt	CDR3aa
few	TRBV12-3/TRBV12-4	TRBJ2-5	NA	TGTGCCAGCAGTTTAGCGGGAACAGAGACCCAGTACTTC	CASSLAGTETQYF
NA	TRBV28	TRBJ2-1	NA	TGTGCCAGCAGTTTATCAGCTAAGCAGTACAATGAGCAGTTCTTC	CASSLSAKQYNEQFF
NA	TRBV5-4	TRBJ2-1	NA	TGTGCCAGCAGCTTGGAGGCACTGAACAATGAGCAGTTCTTC	CASSLEALNNEQFF
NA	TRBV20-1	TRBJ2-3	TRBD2	TGCAGTGCTGGGGGGACTAGCTACCAGTATTTT	CSAGGTSYQYF
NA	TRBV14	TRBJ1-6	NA	TGTGCCAGCAGCCGGACAGTCCAATCACCCCTCCACTTT	CASSRTVQSPLHF
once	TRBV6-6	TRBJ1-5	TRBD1	TGTGCCAGCAGTTACGACAGGGGCAATCAGCCCCAGCATTTT	CASSYDRGNQPQHF
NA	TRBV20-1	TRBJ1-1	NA	TGCAGTGCAAAGACCGAGTCCCTGGCTTTCTTT	CSAKTESLAFF
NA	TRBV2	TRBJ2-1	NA	TGTGCCAGCACCGCAAGCTTTAGCTCCTACAATGAGCAGTTCTTC	CASTASFSSYNEQFF
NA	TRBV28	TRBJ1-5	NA	TGTGCCAGCAGTTTTCGTCAGTCCAATCAGCCCCAGCATTTT	CASSFRQSNQPQHF
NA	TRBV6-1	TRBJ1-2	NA	TGTGCCAGCACCCTTGATGGGGGGTACTATGGCTACACCTTC	CASTLDGGYYGYTF
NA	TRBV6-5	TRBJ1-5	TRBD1	TGTGCCAGCCTTGGACAGGCCTATAGCAATCAGCCCCAGCATTTT	CASLGQAYSNQPQHF
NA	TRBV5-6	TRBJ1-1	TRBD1	TGTGCCAGCAGCTTGTCGGGACAGCCTAACACTGAAGCTTTCTTT	CASSLSGQPNTEAFF
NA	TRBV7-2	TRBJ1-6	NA	TGTGCCAGCACCACACGATGGGGGAGCTCCTATAATTCACCCCTCCACTTT	CASTTRWGSSYNSPLHF
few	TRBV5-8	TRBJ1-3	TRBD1	TGTGCCAGCAGCTTTGGACAGGGGAGAAACACCATATATTTT	CASSFGQGRNTIYF
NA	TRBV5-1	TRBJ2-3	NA	TGCGCCAGCAGCTTGGCCGGCAGGCTCCGCACAGATACGCAGTATTTT	CASSLAGRLRTDTQYF
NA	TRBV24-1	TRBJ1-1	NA	TGTGCCACCAGTGACTCACTGAACACTGAAGCTTTCTTT	CATSDSLNTEAFF
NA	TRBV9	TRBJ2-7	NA	TGTGCCAGCAGCCCCCATGCCCGGGTCCCAGGAGGGAACGAGCAGTACTTC	CASSPHARVPGGNEQYF
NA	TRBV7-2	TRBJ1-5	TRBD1	TGTGCCAGCAGCTTGACCGGGACAGGGGGAGGTCAGCCCCAGCATTTT	CASSLTGTGGGQPQHF
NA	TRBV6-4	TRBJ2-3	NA	TGTGCCAGCAGTTTCGGGAATACGCAGTATTTT	CASSFGNTQYF
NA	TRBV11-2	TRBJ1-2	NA	TGTGCCAGCAGCTTAAACTCCTGGGGGGACTATGGCTACACCTTC	CASSLNSWGDYGYTF
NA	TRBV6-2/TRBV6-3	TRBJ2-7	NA	TGTGCCAGCAGTTACGATCCGAGACTATCATTCTACGAGCAGTACTTC	CASSYDPRLSFYEQYF
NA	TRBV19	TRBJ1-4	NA	TGTGCCAGTAGTATGGGACCCACGGCCCGGGAAAAACTGTTTTTT	CASSMGPTAREKLFF
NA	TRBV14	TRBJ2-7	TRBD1	TGTGCCAGCAGCCTTACAGGGGGCAGCGAGCAGTACTTC	CASSLTGGSEQYF
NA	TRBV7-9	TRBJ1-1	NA	TGTGCCAGCAGCGGATACAGGACGAACACTGAAGCTTTCTTT	CASSGYRTNTEAFF
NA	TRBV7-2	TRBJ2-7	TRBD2	TGTGCCAGCACCCTAGCGGGAAACGGGGGGTACGAGCAGTACTTC	CASTLAGNGGYEQYF
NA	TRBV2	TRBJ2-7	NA	TGTGCCAGCAGTGAAGACAGGGAGAGCGAGCAGTACTTC	CASSEDRESEQYF
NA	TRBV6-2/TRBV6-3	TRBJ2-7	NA	TGTGCCAGCAGTTATTCCGGGGACCGACGCGAGCAGTACTTC	CASSYSGDRREQYF
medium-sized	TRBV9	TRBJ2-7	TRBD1	TGTGCCAGCAGCGTAGATGGGGGGACAGGCTCCTACGAGCAGTACTTC	CASSVDGGTGSYEQYF
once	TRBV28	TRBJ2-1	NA	TGTGCCATCGGGCAATCCTCCTACAATGAGCAGTTCTTC	CAIGQSSYNEQFF
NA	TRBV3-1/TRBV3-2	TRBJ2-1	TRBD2	TGTGCCAGCAGCCTGCGGACTAGCGGGAGTATCAATGAGCAGTTCTTC	CASSLRTSGSINEQFF
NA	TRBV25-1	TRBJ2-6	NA	TGTGCCAGCAGGACCTCTGGGGCCAACGTCCTGACTTTC	CASRTSGANVLTF